These 20 T cell receptor beta chains originate from one sample sequenced in a study of beta chain features in type 1 diabetes. The investigators reverse transcribed all of the isolated RNA, so they sequenced expressed TCRB transcripts. The method was immunoSEQ multiplex PCR; TCRdb's version includes in-frame clones alone and lacks a portion of them. The repertoire holds some 270,000 clones, with over 12% as singletons. The sequencing sample was made of naive CD4+ T cells from blood. The receptors were sampled from a woman between 40 and 50 years old in good health.

The sample holds a few counts of this clone. CDR3 nucleotides: TGTGCCAGTAGCAACCCCGGGAATTCACCCCTCCACTTT. Translation gives CASSNPGNSPLHF. V is TRBV19 and J is TRBJ1-6; D is unclear. The CDR3 extends over 13 amino acids. Trimming removed 6 bases at V and 7 bases at J, with 10 bases between. The germline CDR1 and CDR2 sequences are LNHDA and SQIVND (reference sequence).

CDR3 residues: CASSQDLTGAYGYTF. The CDR3 DNA follows: TGCGCCAGCAGCCAAGATCTAACAGGGGCCTATGGCTACACCTTC. This chain uses TRBV4-1 with TRBJ1-2; 7 positions match TRBD1. This CDR3 spans 15 amino acids. Losses at the gene ends were 0 bases for V and 4 bases for J; bases not matched to a gene: 5. Germline CDR1 and CDR2: MGHRA and YSYEKL.

This clone appeared a few times. In DNA form, the CDR3 reads TGTGCCAGCAGCTTGGGAGGCGGGGGGGCATTGGGTGAGCAGTTCTTC. It encodes CASSLGGGGALGEQFF. This sequence joins TRBV5-5 and TRBJ2-1; 9 positions match TRBD2. The CDR3 contains 16 residues. The germline CDR1 and CDR2 sequences are SGHKS and YYEKEE (reference sequence). J was trimmed by 9 bases and V by 0 bases; bases with no gene match: 10.

In this sample, this clone turned up many times. The V and J genes are TRBV29-1 and TRBJ2-4; 9 bases line up with TRBD2. CDR1 and CDR2 from the germline V gene are SQVTM and ANQGSEA. The CDR3 extends over 13 amino acids. J lost 4 bases, V lost 3 bases, and 1 base had no gene match. This CDR3 is CSVDLAGKNIQYF. Written as DNA, the CDR3 is TGCAGCGTTGATCTAGCGGGGAAAAACATTCAGTACTTC.

V gene TRBV6-5 combines with J gene TRBJ2-4, with 7 nucleotides matching TRBD1. The CDR3 loop spans 12 amino acids. Germline trimming cut 6 bases from V and 8 bases from J; bases unmatched to any gene: 4. CDR1 and CDR2 from the germline V gene are MNHEY and SVGAGI. CDR3 nucleotide sequence: TGTGCCAGCAGCCCAGGGGGATACATTCAGTACTTC. Its translation is CASSPGGYIQYF.

The DNA of the CDR3 is TGCGCCAGCAGGGGCGTGGGGACTAAGAAGTTCTTC. This translates into CASRGVGTKKFF. This chain connects TRBV10-2 to TRBJ2-1; 7 bases align to TRBD2. Germline assignment: CDR1 WSHSY and CDR2 SAAADI. V was pared by 6 bases and J by 14 bases, with 10 bases of the junction left unmatched. The CDR3 spans 12 residues.

This clone came up a few times. The chain combines TRBV19 with TRBJ1-2; no firm D call. CDR3 length: 14 amino acids. From germline, CDR1 is LNHDA and CDR2 SQIVND (reference sequence). V lost 4 bases and J 6 bases, leaving 15 bases between the germline ends. The CDR3 region is CASSRTGFGDGYTF. CDR3 bases: TGTGCCAGTAGTAGGACCGGCTTCGGGGATGGCTACACCTTC.

V gene TRBV10-3 combines with J gene TRBJ1-1, with D hard to call. V lost 2 bases, J lost 1 base, and 5 bases lay in between. The germline V gene encodes CDR1 ENHRY and CDR2 SYGVKD. CDR3 length: 13 amino acids. In nucleotides, the CDR3 is TGTGCCATCAGTGAGATCTCGAACACTGAAGCTTTCTTT. Translating gives CAISEISNTEAFF.

The chain carries TRBV20-1 and TRBJ1-1; D gene uncertain. The germline CDR1 and CDR2 sequences are DFQATT and SNEGSKA (reference sequence). V was shortened by 6 bases and J by 0 bases, with 5 bases between the two germline ends. This CDR3 comprises 11 residues. The CDR3: CSAIMNTEAFF. The CDR3 nucleotides read TGCAGTGCAATCATGAACACTGAAGCTTTCTTT.

The chain employs TRBV11-2 and TRBJ2-3; 8 bases agree with TRBD2. The V gene's germline CDR1 is SGHAT and CDR2 FQNNGV. The CDR3 loop spans 17 amino acids. The V and J ends lost 5 bases and 6 bases, in that order; junction bases with no gene match: 16. The CDR3 protein is CASSRRTSRASGDTQYF. CDR3 in DNA: TGTGCCAGCAGCCGACGGACTAGCCGAGCTTCGGGGGATACGCAGTATTTT.

The chain has TRBV6-5 and TRBJ1-2; D might be TRBD1 (5 bases). Germline CDR1 reads MNHEY; CDR2 reads SVGAGI. CDR3 length equals 13 residues. The ends were cut back, 5 bases at V and 8 bases at J, with 15 bases in the middle. The CDR3 protein is CASSPQATGGYTF. The CDR3 DNA is TGTGCCAGCAGTCCCCAAGCAACAGGAGGCTACACCTTC.

This clone was observed a handful of times. V and J are TRBV7-9 and TRBJ2-7; 8 nucleotides line up with TRBD2. There are 15 residues in the CDR3. V dropped 5 bases and J dropped 6; count of bases not matched to a gene: 12. Germline V gene lookup returns CDR1 SEHNR and CDR2 FQNEAQ (reference sequence). The chain's CDR3 is CASSPRGSGASEQYF. CDR3 DNA sequence: TGTGCCAGCAGCCCCCGGGGTAGCGGGGCAAGCGAGCAGTACTTC.

This clone appeared a few times. V and J are TRBV19 and TRBJ2-5, with D possibly being TRBD1 (6 bases). Germline V gene lookup returns CDR1 LNHDA and CDR2 SQIVND (reference sequence). V was pared by 5 bases and J by 5 bases, with 12 bases between. The CDR3 spans 13 residues. The CDR3 sequence: CASSATGFETQYF. CDR3 DNA: TGTGCCAGTAGTGCCACAGGGTTTGAGACCCAGTACTTC.

This clone was seen only a few times. The chain employs TRBV2 and TRBJ1-1; 7 bases are a match to TRBD1. The CDR3 has 14 residues. V gave up 6 bases and J gave up 0 bases; unmatched junction bases: 4. Germline values: CDR1 SNHLY, CDR2 FYNNEI. For the CDR3, the DNA is TGTGCCAGCAGCGAACAGGGGATGAACACTGAAGCTTTCTTT. Amino acid sequence: CASSEQGMNTEAFF.

This clone was recorded a few times. The chain uses TRBV7-2 and TRBJ2-1, with a possible D match to TRBD2 (6 bases). The germline CDR1 and CDR2 sequences are SGHTA and FQGNSA. Trimming pared 1 base from V and 6 bases from J, leaving 10 bases between. The CDR3 has 14 residues. The CDR3 region has the DNA TGTGCCAGCAGCTTAGTCGGGGGAAGCAATGAGCAGTTCTTC. Protein: CASSLVGGSNEQFF.

This clone was detected only a few times. The V and J genes are TRBV11-2 and TRBJ1-2; D is unclear. CDR3 size: 12 residues. The V end lost 5 bases, the J end lost 5 bases, and 9 bases lay between the germline ends. CDR1 and CDR2 (germline): SGHAT, FQNNGV. CDR3 DNA sequence: TGTGCCAGCAGCCTTCTTGAGTATGGCTACACCTTC. The encoded protein is CASSLLEYGYTF.

The chain uses TRBV5-1 and TRBJ2-3; D is ambiguous. Per the germline V gene, CDR1 is SGHRS and CDR2 is YFSETQ. The V gene lost 4 bases and the J gene lost 3 bases, with 9 bases spanning the gap. This CDR3 has 13 amino acids. The CDR3 loop reads CASSRPGTDTQYF. CDR3 DNA sequence: TGCGCCAGCAGCCGACCGGGTACAGATACGCAGTATTTT.

This clone was picked up a small number of times. CDR3 in DNA: TGTGCCAGTACTTTACCGGGACAGGGGGCTGGGGGCTACACCTTC. It specifies CASTLPGQGAGGYTF. The chain carries TRBV19 and TRBJ1-2, with TRBD1 matching 12 bases. V lost 7 bases and J lost 8; bases outside the gene matches: 11. The CDR3 loop spans 15 amino acids. The germline gives CDR1 LNHDA, CDR2 SQIVND (reference sequence).

The chain combines TRBV7-9 with TRBJ2-5, with 11 bases fitting TRBD1. The CDR3 is made up of 13 amino acids. Germline CDR1 reads SEHNR; CDR2 reads FQNEAQ (reference sequence). V gave up 6 bases and J gave up 4 bases; unmatched junction bases: 1. This CDR3 is CASRGTGGETQYF. CDR3 sequence (DNA): TGTGCCAGCAGGGGGACAGGGGGAGAGACCCAGTACTTC. Together with reference TRBV7-9 and TRBJ2-5, the CDR3 gives the full variable domain: DTGVSQNPRHKITKRGQNVTFRCDPISEHNRLYWYRQTLGQGPEFLTYFQNEAQLEKSRLLSDRFSAERPKGSFSTLEIQRTEQGDSAMYLCASRGTGGETQYFGPGTRLLVL.

The chain uses TRBV6-1 and TRBJ1-1, with a weak D call TRBD1 (5 bases). The germline CDR1 and CDR2 sequences are MNHNS and SASEGT. This CDR3 region has 16 residues. V lost 0 bases and J lost 0, with 11 bases in between. In nucleotides, the CDR3 is TGTGCCAGCAGTGAAGCGGGGCTAAGCATGAACACTGAAGCTTTCTTT. Residues: CASSEAGLSMNTEAFF.